This TCR beta chain was observed in a study of human T cells and chemical hapten exposure. In the study overall: Readings were taken at 6 days from patch tests that had applied 0.01% DPC to the upper back.

Noted time point: pre-sensitization, week 0. Documented treatment: therapeutic diphenylcyclopropenone sensitization with weekly scalp DPC. Blood collection happened ahead of applying each patch test. TCRdb reprocessed the RACE reads via MiXCR and lists one record per CDR3 protein. This table holds a few hundred thousand distinct CDR3 sequences, roughly 6% found once. CDR1 SNHLY and CDR2 FYNNEI come from the germline V gene. V shed 6 bases and J shed 7 bases, with 16 bases lying between them. This CDR3 comprises 15 residues. This clonotype was counted ten times or more. The receptor comes from a woman under 30 with alopecia areata. Some clones in this sample may be carry-over from other donors' samples. The gene calls are TRBV2 and TRBJ1-6; D call uncertain. This specimen consisted of whole blood, obtained in connection with sensitization to the hapten diphenylcyclopropenone (DPC). This chain's CDR3 is CASRMLGSPNSPLHF. As DNA, the CDR3 is TGTGCCAGCAGGATGCTAGGTTCACCAAATTCACCCCTCCACTTT. Full variable domain (missing parts from reference TRBV2 and TRBJ1-6): EPEVTQTPSHQVTQMGQEVILRCVPISNHLYFYWYRQILGQKVEFLVSFYNNEISEKSEIFDDQFSVERPDGSNFTLKIRSTKLEDSAMYFCASRMLGSPNSPLHFGNGTRLTVT.